The 28 T cell receptor beta chains in this list originate from one sample, sequenced in a study of blood T cell repertoires in COVID-19 (dated by TCRdb to 2018 to 2020). Libraries were prepared through the immunoSEQ multiplex PCR assay. Imported from immuneACCESS, the table was reduced by TCRdb to in-frame sequences with V and J called. These copies leave out some clones; in studies compared against another copy, an unresolved V gene accounts for under half, and the cause of the remainder is not known. For this sample the table gives about 190,000 clones, of which 65% to 80% were detected only once. 17% of the sample rests with the top ten. The sample was PBMCs or T cells enriched from blood (not recorded which). The receptors stem from a woman aged 45 to 65 with acute COVID-19.

The genes are TRBV19 and TRBJ1-4, with 10 nucleotides matching TRBD1. With 6 bases clipped from V and 0 bases from J, the junction kept 16 bases outside the gene matches. Germline V gene data show CDR1 as LNHDA and CDR2 as SQIVND (reference sequence). There are 20 residues in the CDR3. CDR3 DNA sequence: TGTGCCAGTAGCAACCTAGGGGGACAGGGGAGACGTGCAACTAATGAAAAACTGTTTTTT. Translating gives CASSNLGGQGRRATNEKLFF.

The chain has TRBV2 and TRBJ1-5; 8 nucleotides match TRBD1. The CDR3 is 16 residues long. Unmatched junction bases numbered 8, after V lost 7 bases and J lost 0 bases. From germline, CDR1 is SNHLY and CDR2 FYNNEI. The CDR3 spells CASNFLGQGSNQPQHF. The CDR3 region has the DNA TGTGCCAGCAATTTTCTCGGACAGGGTAGCAATCAGCCCCAGCATTTT.

V is TRBV6-5 and J is TRBJ2-3, with 9 bases matching TRBD2. Per the germline V gene, CDR1 is MNHEY and CDR2 is SVGAGI. V shed 0 bases and J 3 bases; nucleotides not matched to a gene: 1. This CDR3 contains 15 residues. In nucleotides, the CDR3 is TGTGCCAGCAGTTACTCGGCGGGGGGGACAGATACGCAGTATTTT. This sequence encodes CASSYSAGGTDTQYF.

The V and J genes are TRBV9 and TRBJ2-2, with TRBD1 as a possible D gene (5 bases). Germline V gene data show CDR1 as SGDLS and CDR2 as YYNGEE. This CDR3 contains 17 residues. Trimming removed 1 base from V and 0 bases from J, with 13 bases in between. CDR3 protein: CASSVPQQTANTGELFF. The CDR3 nucleotides read TGTGCCAGCAGCGTACCCCAACAGACAGCGAACACCGGGGAGCTGTTTTTT. Filled out from reference TRBV9 and TRBJ2-2, the complete variable domain reads DSGVTQTPKHLITATGQRVTLRCSPRSGDLSVYWYQQSLDQGLQFLIQYYNGEERAKGNILERFSAQQFPDLHSELNLSSLELGDSALYFCASSVPQQTANTGELFFGEGSRLTVL.

The CDR3 is CASRLPMNTEAFF. CDR3 nucleotides: TGTGCCAGTAGGCTTCCTATGAACACTGAAGCTTTCTTT. The chain combines TRBV19 with TRBJ1-1; D is undetermined. In germline, CDR1 is LNHDA, CDR2 SQIVND (reference sequence). V dropped 6 bases and J dropped 0 bases, with 8 bases sitting between them. The CDR3 sequence is 13 residues long.

The gene calls are TRBV3-1 (or the pseudogene TRBV3-2) and TRBJ1-2; D is uncertain. The CDR3 loop spans 13 amino acids. Between the trimmed V and J ends, which lost 4 bases and 3 bases, there was a span of 9 bases. Per the germline V gene, CDR1 is LGHDT and CDR2 is YNNKEL (reference sequence). CDR3 sequence (DNA): TGTGCCAGCAGCCCAAGACGGGACTATGGCTACACCTTC. Its protein product is CASSPRRDYGYTF.

J is TRBJ1-2 and V is TRBV5-1; 7 bases align to TRBD1. From germline, CDR1 is SGHRS and CDR2 YFSETQ. The V segment lost 2 bases and the J segment 6 bases; nucleotides outside the gene matches: 4. The CDR3 extends over 13 amino acids. CDR3: CASSFGTVDGYTF. DNA of the CDR3: TGCGCCAGCAGCTTCGGGACAGTCGATGGCTACACCTTC.

J is TRBJ1-5 and V is TRBV6-5; perhaps TRBD1 as D (5 bases). V lost 2 bases to trimming and J lost 7 bases, with 12 bases between them. This CDR3 has 14 residues. Per the germline V gene, CDR1 is MNHEY and CDR2 is SVGAGI. For the CDR3, the DNA is TGTGCCAGCAGTTACGGGGCAGGTGGCCAGCCCCAGCATTTT. It translates to CASSYGAGGQPQHF.

The table lists this clone with a few counts. The V gene is TRBV27, the J gene TRBJ2-1; a possible D gene is TRBD2 (7 bases). This CDR3 has 14 amino acids. In germline, CDR1 is MNHEY, CDR2 SMNVEV (reference sequence). Trimming removed 6 bases at V and 8 bases at J, with 17 bases between. Here the CDR3 reads CASRPLGGPYEQFF. The DNA for the CDR3 is TGTGCCAGCAGGCCTCTGGGGGGGCCTTATGAGCAGTTCTTC.

The rearrangement links TRBV11-2 to TRBJ1-2; maybe TRBD1 (5 bases). Trimming shortened V by 1 base and J by 8 bases, and 8 bases separated the two germline ends. CDR3 length: 12 amino acids. Germline values: CDR1 SGHAT, CDR2 FQNNGV. The CDR3 here is CASSLGGEGYTF. The CDR3 coding sequence is TGTGCCAGCAGCTTAGGGGGGGAAGGCTACACCTTC.

V usage is TRBV29-1 and J usage is TRBJ1-4; D unclear. Germline V lookup: CDR1 SQVTM, CDR2 ANQGSEA. V lost 7 bases to trimming and J lost 6 bases, with 18 bases between them. The CDR3 runs to 14 residues. CDR3 sequence reads: CSASKGVGYEKLFF. CDR3 DNA: TGCAGCGCTTCAAAGGGAGTTGGGTATGAAAAACTGTTTTTT.

V usage is TRBV2 and J usage is TRBJ1-1; 8 bases match TRBD1. Trimming cost V 6 bases and J 3 bases; bases outside gene matches: 6. The germline V gene has CDR1 SNHLY and CDR2 FYNNEI. This CDR3 is built from 14 residues. The CDR3 sequence is CASRLQGGDTEAFF. CDR3 nucleotides: TGTGCCAGCAGGCTACAGGGGGGTGACACTGAAGCTTTCTTT.

This sequence joins TRBV19 and TRBJ1-5, with D possibly TRBD1 on 5 matching bases. CDR1 is LNHDA, CDR2 SQIVND, per germline (reference sequence). The CDR3 is 12 residues long. Between the trimmed V and J ends, which lost 7 bases and 7 bases, there was a span of 11 bases. CDR3 residues: CASTGGAQPQHF. CDR3 bases: TGTGCCAGTACCGGAGGGGCCCAGCCCCAGCATTTT.

The chain uses TRBV2 and TRBJ2-3; 7 nucleotides agree with TRBD2. In germline, CDR1 is SNHLY, CDR2 FYNNEI. V lost 2 bases and J lost 0; bases outside the gene matches: 11. CDR3 length: 18 amino acids. CDR3 region: CASSEWRGTSSSTDTQYF. For the CDR3, the DNA is TGTGCCAGCAGTGAATGGCGGGGGACTTCCTCTAGCACAGATACGCAGTATTTT.

This chain joins TRBV11-2 and TRBJ2-7; 9 bases align to TRBD1. In germline, CDR1 is SGHAT, CDR2 FQNNGV. The CDR3 loop spans 15 amino acids. Trimming at V came to 1 base and at J to 6 bases, leaving 7 bases not matched to a gene. CDR3 nucleotide sequence: TGTGCCAGCAGCTTAGTTGCGGGACAGGGTGTCGAGCAGTACGTC. Translating it yields CASSLVAGQGVEQYV.

The chain uses TRBV19 and TRBJ2-1; TRBD2 is a possible D gene (6 bases). Germline CDR1 LNHDA, CDR2 SQIVND (reference sequence). The CDR3 is 16 amino acids. V was pared by 5 bases and J by 2 bases, with 16 bases between. The CDR3 loop is CASSPQTSGPYNEQFF. The CDR3 nucleotides are TGTGCCAGTAGTCCTCAGACTAGTGGTCCCTACAATGAGCAGTTCTTC.

This chain uses TRBV9 with TRBJ1-4; 7 bases agree with TRBD1. Per germline, CDR1 SGDLS and CDR2 YYNGEE. The CDR3 extends over 14 amino acids. V was clipped by 2 bases and J by 3 bases; unmatched bases: 1. The CDR3 region is CASSVRGANEKLFF. The DNA for the CDR3 is TGTGCCAGCAGCGTCAGGGGGGCTAATGAAAAACTGTTTTTT.

This rearrangement joins TRBV7-6 to TRBJ1-6, with 7 bases lining up with TRBD1. Germline V gene lookup returns CDR1 SGHVS and CDR2 FNYEAQ. V lost 0 bases and J lost 7; bases outside the gene matches: 6. The CDR3 extends over 16 amino acids. CDR3 nucleotides: TGTGCCAGCAGCTTAGCCCCCGGGACAGTGAATTCACCCCTCCACTTT. It is translated as CASSLAPGTVNSPLHF.

The genes are TRBV28 and TRBJ1-4; D gene ambiguous. CDR3 length: 14 residues. Germline V CDR1 and CDR2: MDHEN, SYDVKM. Trimming pared 4 bases from V and 8 bases from J, leaving 14 bases between. This CDR3 reads CASSYDPSGEKLFF. CDR3 DNA: TGTGCCAGCAGTTATGACCCAAGCGGGGAAAAACTGTTTTTT. The full variable domain, in which reference TRBV28 and TRBJ1-4 provide the parts outside the CDR3, is DVKVTQSSRYLVKRTGEKVFLECVQDMDHENMFWYRQDPGLGLRLIYFSYDVKMKEKGDIPEGYSVSREKKERFSLILESASTNQTSMYLCASSYDPSGEKLFFGSGTQLSVL.

V usage is TRBV12-3 or TRBV12-4 and J usage is TRBJ2-4; D possibly corresponds to TRBD2 (6 bases). CDR3 size: 13 residues. V lost 7 bases to trimming and J lost 8 bases, with 15 bases between them. In DNA form, the CDR3 reads TGTGCCAGCAAGGGACTGGGGGTTGACATTCAGTACTTC. Its translation: CASKGLGVDIQYF.

J is TRBJ1-2 and V is TRBV5-4; D is unclear. Trimming shortened V by 0 bases and J by 4 bases, and 4 bases separated the two germline ends. This CDR3 contains 12 residues. Germline values: CDR1 SGHNT, CDR2 YYREEE (reference sequence). CDR3 loop: CASSLGAYGYTF. The CDR3 DNA reads as TGTGCCAGCAGCTTGGGGGCCTATGGCTACACCTTC.

This chain joins TRBV28 and TRBJ1-1, with D hard to call. CDR1 and CDR2 from the germline V gene are MDHEN and SYDVKM. This CDR3 region has 18 residues. This chain's CDR3 is CVTQQFDWPVTPNTEAFF. The CDR3 DNA reads TGTGTGACCCAGCAGTTTGATTGGCCGGTGACACCAAACACTGAAGCTTTCTTT.

In nucleotides, the CDR3 is TGCGCCAGCAGCCCGGGACAGGTCCAAGAGACCCAGTACTTC. Its protein is CASSPGQVQETQYF. The chain couples TRBV5-1 to TRBJ2-5; 8 positions match TRBD1. Per the germline V gene, CDR1 is SGHRS and CDR2 is YFSETQ. Trimming at V came to 4 bases and at J to 1 base, leaving 3 bases not matched to a gene. There are 14 residues in the CDR3.

This clone was found a few times. CDR3 protein: CASSESGSGANVLTF. DNA of the CDR3: TGTGCCAGCAGTGAATCGGGGTCTGGGGCCAACGTCCTGACTTTC. This chain uses TRBV6-1 with TRBJ2-6; D may be TRBD2 (5 bases). V dropped 2 bases and J dropped 1 base, with 6 bases sitting between them. There are 15 residues in the CDR3. CDR1 MNHNS and CDR2 SASEGT come from the germline V gene.

The rearrangement links TRBV7-2 to TRBJ1-2; 7 bases agree with TRBD1. The CDR3 has 16 residues. Germline V gene sequence: CDR1 SGHTA, CDR2 FQGNSA. V shed 3 bases, J shed 0 bases, and the junction held 7 bases outside the gene matches. CDR3 loop: CASSFKTGAPNYGYTF. CDR3 in DNA: TGTGCCAGCAGCTTCAAAACAGGGGCCCCTAACTATGGCTACACCTTC.

V usage is TRBV7-9 and J usage is TRBJ1-2, with 7 bases that match TRBD1. V shed 1 base and J 4 bases; nucleotides not matched to a gene: 6. Per the germline V gene, CDR1 is SEHNR and CDR2 is FQNEAQ (reference sequence). This CDR3 comprises 15 residues. This CDR3 reads CASSLEDRALYGYTF. The CDR3 DNA reads as TGTGCCAGCAGCTTAGAAGACAGGGCCCTCTATGGCTACACCTTC. Supplemented by reference TRBV7-9 and TRBJ1-2, the full variable domain reads DTGVSQNPRHKITKRGQNVTFRCDPISEHNRLYWYRQTLGQGPEFLTYFQNEAQLEKSRLLSDRFSAERPKGSFSTLEIQRTEQGDSAMYLCASSLEDRALYGYTFGSGTRLTVV.

This chain joins TRBV5-1 and TRBJ2-3; 9 bases line up with TRBD2. The V and J ends lost 0 bases and 0 bases, in that order; junction bases with no gene match: 8. The length of the CDR3 is 18 residues. Germline CDR1 and CDR2: SGHRS and YFSETQ. The chain's CDR3 is CASSLGLAGPSSTDTQYF. The DNA of the CDR3 is TGCGCCAGCAGCTTGGGGCTAGCGGGGCCATCTAGCACAGATACGCAGTATTTT.

CDR3 sequence reads: CASRKTGVNTEAFF. As DNA, the CDR3 is TGTGCCAGCAGAAAAACAGGCGTGAACACTGAAGCTTTCTTT. This chain joins TRBV27 and TRBJ1-1; D is possibly TRBD1 (5 bases). V was pared by 6 bases and J by 0 bases, with 11 bases between. The CDR3 loop spans 14 amino acids. The germline gives CDR1 MNHEY, CDR2 SMNVEV (reference sequence).